This T cell receptor (beta chain) was retrieved from a study of OX40 agonist ivuxolimab in advanced cancers. Overall study context: Age averaged 60 years (range about 20 to 80), and 80% to 90% were male. Whole-study findings and limits: In a subset of nonresponders, normalized T-cell clonal expansion was also low.

This clone was seen at least ten times. Its matching antigen is unknown. The repertoire was sequenced with immunoSEQ multiplex PCR; TCRdb's copy has only in-frame clones and lacks some. The sample includes under 65,000 clones, 75% to 90% of them seen just once. Sample: CD4+ or CD8+ T cells sorted from blood, taken in a trial of the OX40 agonist ivuxolimab. This clonotype was sampled from an adult with an advanced solid tumor such as melanoma, head and neck, liver or kidney cancer.

The CDR3 is CASSSGLTDTQYF. CDR3 in DNA: TGTGCCAGCAGCTCCGGGCTCACAGATACGCAGTATTTT. The genes are TRBV13 and TRBJ2-3; D unclear. The germline gives CDR1 PRHDT, CDR2 FYEKMQ (reference sequence). The CDR3 sequence is 13 residues long. V was pared by 4 bases and J by 2 bases, with 7 bases between.